This T cell receptor beta chain was captured in a study of blood T cell repertoires in COVID-19. About the study: The United States, Italy and Spain supplied acute and convalescent COVID-19 samples. Sources were T cells, B-cell-depleted T cells, or PBMCs; the material itself was cDNA or gDNA.

Germline CDR1 and CDR2: LGHDT and YNNKEL (reference sequence). The CDR3 sequence is 13 residues long. V gave up 1 base and J gave up 7 bases, with 10 bases separating them. Profiling relied on immunoSEQ multiplex PCR, and the TCRdb table lists in-frame clones only, not all of them. The repertoire holds about 170,000 clones, roughly nine tenths seen once, with roughly 9.7% in the top ten. Seattle-derived patients entered the study during active infection and were followed longitudinally. Sequenced material: peripheral blood. The sequence was obtained from a woman aged 55-70 years with COVID-19, enrolled during active disease. The chain recombines TRBV3-1 (or the pseudogene TRBV3-2) with TRBJ1-1; D uncertain. CDR3 bases: TGTGCCAGCAGCCAAGGGAGGCTTGGTGAAGCTTTCTTT. Protein product: CASSQGRLGEAFF.